Below, 32 T cell receptor beta chains from the same sample are listed, as sequenced in a study of T cell responses to AZD1222 COVID-19 vaccine. Repertoires were generated with immunoSEQ multiplex PCR, while TCRdb's copy carries only in-frame clones and drops some. The table lists 100,000 to 120,000 clones, nearly 90% of them singletons. Sequencing used peripheral blood, obtained 28 days after the second AZD1222 dose. The receptors stem from an adult who received the AZD1222 COVID-19 vaccine.

This clone was detected a few times. The CDR3 here is CASSFSRFNEKLFF. The CDR3 DNA is TGTGCCAGCAGTTTTTCCAGGTTCAATGAAAAACTGTTTTTT. This chain joins TRBV27 and TRBJ1-4; no clear D gene. From germline, CDR1 is MNHEY and CDR2 SMNVEV (reference sequence). The CDR3 covers 14 residues. Trimming removed 3 bases at V and 5 bases at J, with 10 bases between.

This rearrangement joins TRBV6-6 to TRBJ1-6; TRBD1 agrees at 7 bases. The germline CDR1 and CDR2 sequences are MNHNY and SVGAGI (reference sequence). The junction had 7 bases not matched to a gene; V was cut back by 11 bases and J by 6 bases. The CDR3 sequence is 13 residues long. The CDR3 coding sequence is TGTGCCTCAAGGGACAGACTTAATTCACCCCTCCACTTT. Amino acid sequence: CASRDRLNSPLHF.

On this clone itself: This sample includes further DNA sequences coding for the same CDR3. The chain uses TRBV10-3 and TRBJ2-1; TRBD2 agrees at 9 bases. The CDR3 sequence is 15 residues long. V dropped 2 bases and J dropped 10; count of bases not matched to a gene: 9. Germline V CDR1 and CDR2: ENHRY, SYGVKD. The CDR3 sequence is CAISEGLAGGDEQFF. The CDR3 DNA is TGTGCCATCAGTGAGGGTTTGGCGGGAGGGGACGAGCAGTTCTTC.

The rearrangement uses TRBV24-1 and TRBJ2-1; TRBD1 matches at 8 bases. CDR3 length equals 15 residues. Looked up from germline, CDR1 is KGHDR and CDR2 is SFDVKD. Losses at the gene ends were 3 bases for V and 8 bases for J; bases not matched to a gene: 8. The CDR3, as DNA: TGTGCCACCAGTGATGCCCAGGGGGCGATCGATGAGCAGTTCTTC. This translates into CATSDAQGAIDEQFF.

The chain uses TRBV28 and TRBJ2-3; 9 positions agree with TRBD2. V lost 2 bases and J lost 1; bases outside the gene matches: 1. CDR3 length: 15 amino acids. Germline V gene data show CDR1 as MDHEN and CDR2 as SYDVKM. DNA for the CDR3: TGTGCCAGCAGTTTACGACTAGCGGGCACAGATACGCAGTATTTT. It yields the protein CASSLRLAGTDTQYF.

The chain links TRBV5-1 to TRBJ2-7; 7 bases align to TRBD2. This CDR3 has 14 residues. Per the germline V gene, CDR1 is SGHRS and CDR2 is YFSETQ. The V and J ends lost 0 bases and 4 bases, in that order; junction bases with no gene match: 4. The CDR3 bases are TGCGCCAGCAGCTTGGGCACGGGACTATACGAGCAGTACTTC. The encoded protein is CASSLGTGLYEQYF.

The chain joins TRBV13 to TRBJ1-2; D not resolved. Trimming shortened V by 1 base and J by 7 bases, and 7 bases separated the two germline ends. The CDR3 consists of 12 residues. The V gene's germline CDR1 is PRHDT and CDR2 FYEKMQ (reference sequence). The CDR3 DNA reads TGTGCCAGCAGCTTAGACGGAGTTGGCTACACCTTC. Protein sequence: CASSLDGVGYTF. The full variable domain, in which reference TRBV13 and TRBJ1-2 provide the parts outside the CDR3, is AAGVIQSPRHLIKEKRETATLKCYPIPRHDTVYWYQQGPGQDPQFLISFYEKMQSDKGSIPDRFSAQQFSDYHSELNMSSLELGDSALYFCASSLDGVGYTFGSGTRLTVV.

V is TRBV10-3 and J is TRBJ2-5; D is unresolved. CDR1 is ENHRY, CDR2 SYGVKD, per germline. Deletions cut 2 bases from V and 9 bases from J, with 4 bases between. This CDR3 is 10 amino acids long. The CDR3 reads CAISEEAQYF. CDR3 nucleotide sequence: TGTGCCATCAGTGAGGAGGCCCAGTACTTC.

V usage is TRBV14 and J usage is TRBJ2-3; unclear D gene. Germline CDR1 and CDR2: SGHDN and FVKESK. Trimming cost V 4 bases and J 0 bases, with 11 bases left between them. The CDR3 covers 15 residues. The CDR3 spells CASSLRWGSTDTQYF. In DNA form, the CDR3 reads TGTGCCAGCAGCCTTCGGTGGGGAAGCACAGATACGCAGTATTTT.

V is TRBV19 and J is TRBJ1-5; D gene unclear. The CDR3 covers 12 residues. Between the trimmed V and J ends, which lost 3 bases and 5 bases, there was a span of 5 bases. The germline CDR1 and CDR2 sequences are LNHDA and SQIVND (reference sequence). CDR3 nucleotide sequence: TGTGCCAGTAGTATTCAGTATCAGCCCCAGCATTTT. Translation: CASSIQYQPQHF.

This clone came up a few times. The chain couples TRBV5-1 to TRBJ1-3; no firm D call. The V end was cut by 2 bases, the J end by 3 bases, with 12 bases between. The CDR3 covers 15 residues. Germline values: CDR1 SGHRS, CDR2 YFSETQ. The CDR3: CASSFTEGFGNTIYF. CDR3 in DNA: TGCGCCAGCAGCTTTACTGAGGGTTTTGGAAACACCATATATTTT.

The gene calls are TRBV6-5 and TRBJ2-6; D is ambiguous. The CDR3 extends over 15 amino acids. From germline, CDR1 is MNHEY and CDR2 SVGAGI. V lost 6 bases and J lost 0, with 9 bases in between. In nucleotides, the CDR3 is TGTGCCAGCAGGGTAACCTACTCTGGGGCCAACGTCCTGACTTTC. Its translation: CASRVTYSGANVLTF.

This clone showed up just a few times. The chain combines TRBV5-1 with TRBJ1-4, with 9 bases fitting TRBD1. The trim removed 7 bases at V and 8 bases at J, leaving 9 bases unmatched. Germline CDR1 is SGHRS and CDR2 is YFSETQ. This CDR3 is 14 amino acids long. This CDR3 reads CASETGTGREKLFF. The CDR3 coding sequence is TGCGCCAGCGAAACCGGGACAGGGAGGGAAAAACTGTTTTTT.

Only a few counts were recorded for this clone. The chain has TRBV10-1 and TRBJ2-7, with D unresolved. The CDR3 sequence is 12 residues long. Germline loops: CDR1 WNHNN, CDR2 SYGVQD (reference sequence). V was cut by 0 bases and J by 7 bases, with 7 bases left in between. This CDR3 reads CASSESKGEQYF. The DNA for the CDR3 is TGCGCCAGCAGTGAGTCGAAAGGAGAGCAGTACTTC.

The chain combines TRBV7-8 with TRBJ2-2; D unresolved. The ends were cut back, 1 base at V and 7 bases at J, with 10 bases in the middle. The CDR3 has 14 residues. The germline V gene has CDR1 SGHVS and CDR2 FQNEAQ. CDR3 region: CASSLVWIDGELFF. In DNA form, the CDR3 reads TGTGCCAGCAGCTTAGTTTGGATCGACGGGGAGCTGTTTTTT.

This clone was seen a single time. The chain links TRBV7-2 to TRBJ2-1; TRBD1 agrees at 8 bases. The germline V gene has CDR1 SGHTA and CDR2 FQGNSA. The CDR3 has 14 amino acids. With V trimmed by 5 bases and J by 6 bases, 6 bases remained unmatched. CDR3 coding DNA: TGTGCCAGCAGCCCTAGGACAGGGCTCAATGAGCAGTTCTTC. Its protein product is CASSPRTGLNEQFF.

The table lists this clone with a few counts. The rearrangement joins TRBV10-3 to TRBJ2-7, with 7 bases that match TRBD1. The germline V gene encodes CDR1 ENHRY and CDR2 SYGVKD. The junction had 2 bases not matched to a gene; V was cut back by 6 bases and J by 3 bases. The CDR3 has 12 residues. The CDR3 nucleotides read TGTGCCATCAGCGGGACAGTCTACGAGCAGTACTTC. Translated: CAISGTVYEQYF.

The V and J genes are TRBV27 and TRBJ2-7; the match to TRBD2 covers 9 bases. J gave up 6 bases and V 3 bases, and 12 bases lay outside the gene matches. This CDR3 is 16 amino acids long. Germline loops: CDR1 MNHEY, CDR2 SMNVEV (reference sequence). The CDR3 bases are TGTGCCAGCAGTTTGGCATTAGCGGGAGAGCCGGGCGAGCAGTACTTC. This translates into CASSLALAGEPGEQYF.

The chain has TRBV27 and TRBJ2-1, with D perhaps being TRBD1 or TRBD2 (5 bases each). V was pared by 5 bases and J by 9 bases, with 20 bases between. Per the germline V gene, CDR1 is MNHEY and CDR2 is SMNVEV (reference sequence). This CDR3 has 15 residues. CDR3 DNA sequence: TGTGCCAGCAGTCCCCCGGGACGGACACTCAGTGAGCAGTTCTTC. Translation gives CASSPPGRTLSEQFF.

The chain carries TRBV5-4 and TRBJ2-5; no firm D call. Between the trimmed V and J ends, which lost 2 bases and 3 bases, there was a span of 5 bases. Germline assignment: CDR1 SGHNT and CDR2 YYREEE (reference sequence). This CDR3 has 12 residues. CDR3 sequence (DNA): TGTGCCAGCAGCTTTCCTAAAGAGACCCAGTACTTC. Its translation: CASSFPKETQYF.

V gene TRBV27 combines with J gene TRBJ2-3; D may be TRBD2 (7 bases). CDR3 size: 14 residues. The V end lost 3 bases, the J end lost 5 bases, and 12 bases lay between the germline ends. Germline V gives CDR1 MNHEY, CDR2 SMNVEV (reference sequence). CDR3 DNA sequence: TGTGCCAGCAGTTTTCGGGGGGCAAAAGATACGCAGTATTTT. Residues: CASSFRGAKDTQYF.

The chain is built from TRBV3-1 (or the pseudogene TRBV3-2) and TRBJ2-7; 7 positions agree with TRBD1. Unmatched junction bases numbered 9, after V lost 2 bases and J lost 2 bases. The CDR3 spans 16 residues. Germline V CDR1 and CDR2: LGHDT, YNNKEL (reference sequence). The chain's CDR3 is CASSQFPSDRTYEQYF. In DNA, the CDR3 is TGTGCCAGCAGCCAATTCCCCTCGGACAGGACCTACGAGCAGTACTTC.

The chain joins TRBV15 to TRBJ2-1; unclear D gene. This CDR3 has 12 amino acids. The germline V gene has CDR1 LNHNV and CDR2 YYDKDF (reference sequence). V was shortened by 5 bases and J by 5 bases, with 7 bases between the two germline ends. CDR3 coding DNA: TGTGCCACCAGCCGCGTAGACAATGAGCAGTTCTTC. Its translation: CATSRVDNEQFF.

CDR3 coding DNA: TGTGCCAGTAGTACACCGGGACTAGCTAGGTATGAGCAGTTCTTC. Its protein product is CASSTPGLARYEQFF. The J gene is TRBJ2-1, the V gene TRBV19; 9 bases align to TRBD2. The CDR3 contains 15 residues. CDR1 LNHDA and CDR2 SQIVND come from the germline V gene (reference sequence). The V gene end was trimmed by 4 bases and the J gene end by 8 bases; junction bases not matched to a gene: 9.

Only one count was recorded for this clone. The chain is built from TRBV7-2 and TRBJ1-2; TRBD1 is a possible D gene (5 bases). CDR1 and CDR2 (germline): SGHTA, FQGNSA. CDR3 length: 15 residues. The ends were cut back, 3 bases at V and 3 bases at J, with 14 bases in the middle. This CDR3 is CASSFTGSGYYGYTF. CDR3 nucleotides: TGTGCCAGCAGCTTTACAGGCTCAGGGTACTATGGCTACACCTTC.

The V and J genes are TRBV30 and TRBJ2-1; no clear D gene. V was pared by 0 bases and J by 14 bases, with 11 bases between. The CDR3 extends over 11 amino acids. The germline V gene encodes CDR1 GTSNPN and CDR2 SVGIG (reference sequence). CDR3 coding DNA: TGTGCCTGGAGTGTAGGCCCCCGCGAGTTCTTC. This encodes CAWSVGPREFF.

The DNA of the CDR3 is TGTGCCAGCAGCCCTAGCGGGAATTACAATGAGCAGTTCTTC. Protein product: CASSPSGNYNEQFF. The rearrangement uses TRBV7-6 and TRBJ2-1; 9 bases fit TRBD2. V gave up 5 bases and J gave up 4 bases; unmatched junction bases: 3. The germline V gene has CDR1 SGHVS and CDR2 FNYEAQ. This CDR3 comprises 14 residues.

The V and J genes are TRBV27 and TRBJ2-1, with D unclear. V lost 11 bases and J lost 0, with 14 bases in between. The CDR3 totals 14 residues. Germline CDR1 MNHEY, CDR2 SMNVEV (reference sequence). In DNA, the CDR3 is TGTGCCTCCGCGAGGCAGAGCTCCTACAATGAGCAGTTCTTC. It encodes CASARQSSYNEQFF.

The chain uses TRBV12-3 or TRBV12-4 and TRBJ2-7; D gene unclear. V was trimmed by 2 bases and J by 6 bases, leaving 5 bases between them. The CDR3 spans 11 residues. The CDR3 loop reads CASSLLGEQYF. Here the CDR3 DNA reads TGTGCCAGCAGTTTACTTGGCGAGCAGTACTTC.

This chain connects TRBV5-1 to TRBJ2-3; 7 bases match TRBD2. Germline CDR1 reads SGHRS; CDR2 reads YFSETQ. V lost 2 bases and J lost 0; bases outside the gene matches: 3. This CDR3 comprises 15 residues. DNA of the CDR3: TGCGCCAGCAGCTTTTCTAGCGGTAGCACAGATACGCAGTATTTT. Its translation: CASSFSSGSTDTQYF.

Only a few counts were recorded for this clone. The rearrangement uses TRBV5-1 and TRBJ2-7; D is ambiguous. This CDR3 spans 14 amino acids. V lost 0 bases and J 5 bases, leaving 12 bases between the germline ends. Germline V CDR1 and CDR2: SGHRS, YFSETQ. This chain's CDR3 is CASSLGAPQNEQYF. CDR3 coding DNA: TGCGCCAGCAGCTTGGGTGCCCCGCAGAACGAGCAGTACTTC.

The chain couples TRBV5-6 to TRBJ1-1; D ambiguous. CDR1 SGHDT and CDR2 YYEEEE come from the germline V gene. The V end lost 6 bases, the J end lost 0 bases, and 18 bases lay between the germline ends. This CDR3 region has 16 residues. The chain's CDR3 is CASNMGRVGMNTEAFF. CDR3 in DNA: TGTGCCAGCAATATGGGAAGGGTCGGAATGAACACTGAAGCTTTCTTT.